The sequence of this TCR beta chain was determined in a study of T cells after yellow fever vaccination. Points from the study as a whole: A weaker secondary response peaked on day 5, the primary on day 15.

This clonotype showed up many times. Its cognate antigen is unknown. Trimming at V came to 1 base and at J to 0 bases, leaving 1 base not matched to a gene. There are 15 residues in the CDR3. The germline CDR1 and CDR2 sequences are KGHSH and LQKENI. Researchers made TCR cDNA using 5'RACE template switching, and this step added a universal primer site and UMIs. TCRdb called the 5' RACE reads again in MiXCR, with one record for every CDR3 protein. The sample shows about 330,000 distinct CDR3 sequences, around 6.8% of them seen only once. The sample here was PBMCs, taken more than 40 days after the first yellow fever vaccination. The origin of this receptor is a man aged 18 to 35 who received the YFV17D yellow fever vaccine. This chain uses TRBV18 with TRBJ2-3, with TRBD1 identical over 7 bases. CDR3 in amino acids: CASSPQGASTDTQYF. The CDR3 nucleotides are TGTGCCAGCTCACCACAGGGGGCTAGCACAGATACGCAGTATTTT.